These 7 T cell receptor beta chains were all obtained from the same sample, sequenced in a study of blood T cells in healthy people across ages. The use of a sample-barcoded 5' primer and a J-beta primer mix characterized a second PCR of roughly 7 to 12 cycles. Each CDR3 protein is one row after TCRdb ran MiXCR on the 5' RACE reads. The table includes about 800,000 distinct CDR3 sequences, 20% to 25% detected once. The same data also contributed to another study, on T cells of mothers and their children.

The sequenced sample was blood. Receptors originate from a boy aged 5-17 years in good health.

This chain joins TRBV6-6 and TRBJ2-1, with no clear D. The end of the DNA is better explained by TRBJ2-5, so the J call may be wrong. This CDR3 is 11 amino acids long. Germline CDR1 reads MNHNY; CDR2 reads SVGAGI (reference sequence). The CDR3 spells CASTAGGPQYF. For the CDR3, the DNA is TGTGCCAGCACCGCCGGCGGACCCCAGTACTTC.

This clonotype was seen more than once but under ten times. The J gene is TRBJ2-7, the V gene TRBV12-3 or TRBV12-4, with 8 bases identical to TRBD1. The CDR3 loop spans 14 amino acids. V shed 0 bases, J shed 2 bases, and the junction held 0 bases outside the gene matches. The CDR3 DNA follows: TGTGCCAGCAGTTTAGCGGGACAGGCCTACGAGCAGTACTTC. It encodes CASSLAGQAYEQYF.

The V and J genes are TRBV7-3 and TRBJ2-6, with D unclear. CDR3 length: 15 amino acids. Trimming stripped 1 base from V and 2 bases from J, with 6 bases between. Germline V gives CDR1 SGHTA, CDR2 FQGTGA. This chain's CDR3 is CASSLIGPGANVLTF. CDR3 DNA sequence: TGTGCCAGCAGCTTAATAGGGCCTGGGGCCAACGTCCTGACTTTC.

This clonotype is a singleton in its sample. Germline is not matched at one junction end, which may reflect a read error. The chain carries TRBV20-1 and TRBJ2-5; D is ambiguous. CDR1 DFQATT and CDR2 SNEGSKA come from the germline V gene (reference sequence). CDR3 size: 14 residues. The CDR3 DNA follows: TGCAGTGCTAGCCCGACTGGAACACAAGGGACCCAGTACTTC. Translation gives CSASPTGTQGTQYF.

This clonotype was seen only a few times. At one boundary the junction diverges from the germline segment, which might be a read error. This chain joins TRBV29-1 and TRBJ2-1; TRBD1 agrees at 8 bases. Matching the DNA end better, TRBJ2-7 makes the J call doubtful. Germline CDR1 and CDR2: SQVTM and ANQGSEA. CDR3 length: 15 residues. CDR3 nucleotides: TGCAGCATTGAATGGGCAGGGGGCGAGACCTACGAGCAGTACTTC. Protein sequence: CSIEWAGGETYEQYF.

The sample holds a few counts of this clonotype. The chain joins TRBV20-1 to TRBJ1-5; tentative D call: TRBD1 (5 bases). The germline V and J ends were trimmed by 3 bases and 0 bases, with 9 bases remaining between them. CDR3 length: 14 amino acids. Germline V CDR1 and CDR2: DFQATT, SNEGSKA (reference sequence). The CDR3 is CSARTEYSNQPQHF. CDR3 nucleotide sequence: TGCAGTGCTAGGACAGAATATAGCAATCAGCCCCAGCATTTT.

This chain uses TRBV12-3 or TRBV12-4 with TRBJ1-2; weak D call: TRBD1 (5 bases). The CDR3 covers 13 residues. V was cut by 8 bases and J by 5 bases, with 15 bases left in between. This chain's CDR3 is CASVPRGSYGYTF. The CDR3 bases are TGTGCCAGCGTCCCTCGGGGGAGTTATGGCTACACCTTC.